This TCR beta chain was sequenced during a study of shared clonotypes between healthy human individuals. General study points: Clonotype sharing among the donors was expected to vary with sequencing depth.

CD8 cells classed as naive were CD45RO-negative and positively selected for CCR7, excluding terminally differentiated effector memory CD45RA+ cells. TCRdb's copy holds only in-frame clones and misses some; the assay was immunoSEQ multiplex PCR. This table holds 2 million to 2.5 million clones, about 92% found once. As to this clone: Its specificity is not known.

This CDR3 has 15 residues. CDR1 is PRHDT and CDR2 is FYEKMQ in the germline V gene (reference sequence). V was clipped by 4 bases and J by 2 bases; unmatched bases: 8. The sequencing sample was made of naive CD8+ T cells from PBMCs. The sequence was obtained from a man younger than 35 in good health. Some clones in this sample may be carry-over from other donors' samples. The rearrangement joins TRBV13 to TRBJ2-7; 7 bases map to TRBD1. CDR3 protein: CASSSSTGRAYEQYF. In DNA form, the CDR3 reads TGTGCCAGCAGCTCCTCGACAGGGCGGGCCTACGAGCAGTACTTC.